This TCR beta chain stems from a study of OX40 agonist ivuxolimab in advanced cancers. On the study more broadly: It was ivuxolimab, an agonistic anti-OX40 (CD134) antibody, that patients were treated with. Hepatocellular carcinoma, melanoma, renal cell or head and neck cancer was diagnosed in the dose-escalation patients.

Some clones are missing from TCRdb's copy, which holds only in-frame ones; the method was immunoSEQ multiplex PCR. Of 35,000 to 45,000 clones listed, about 80% are singletons. The V gene lost 1 base and the J gene lost 1 base, with 4 bases spanning the gap. From germline, CDR1 is LNHDA and CDR2 SQIVND (reference sequence). The CDR3 contains 14 residues. This clone is a singleton in its sample. This chain joins TRBV19 and TRBJ2-2; D gene uncertain. The TCR was taken from an adult with an advanced solid tumor such as melanoma, head and neck, liver or kidney cancer. The sequencing here drew on CD4+ or CD8+ T cells sorted from blood, taken in a trial of the OX40 agonist ivuxolimab. The CDR3 nucleotides are TGTGCCAGTAGTATAGGGCAGAACACCGGGGAGCTGTTTTTT. Its protein is CASSIGQNTGELFF.